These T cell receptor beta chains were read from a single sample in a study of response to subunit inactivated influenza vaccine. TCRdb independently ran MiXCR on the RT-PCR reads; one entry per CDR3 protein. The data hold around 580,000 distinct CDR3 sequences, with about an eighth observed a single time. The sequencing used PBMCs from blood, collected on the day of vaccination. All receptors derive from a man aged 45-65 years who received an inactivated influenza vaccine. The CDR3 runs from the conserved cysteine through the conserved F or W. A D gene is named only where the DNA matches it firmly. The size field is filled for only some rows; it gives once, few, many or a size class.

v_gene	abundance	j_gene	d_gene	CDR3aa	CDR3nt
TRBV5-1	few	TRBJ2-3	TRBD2	CASSSGLAGSGADTQYF	TGCGCCAGCAGCTCGGGACTAGCGGGGTCAGGTGCAGATACGCAGTATTTT
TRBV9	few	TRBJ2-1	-	CASSVGYLARNEQFF	TGTGCCAGCAGCGTAGGTTACCTAGCTCGGAATGAGCAGTTCTTC
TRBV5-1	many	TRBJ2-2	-	CASSRRENTGELFF	TGCGCCAGCAGTCGGCGGGAGAACACCGGGGAGCTGTTTTTT
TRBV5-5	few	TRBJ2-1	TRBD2	CASSFRLAGGPYNEQFF	TGTGCCAGCAGCTTCCGACTAGCGGGGGGGCCTTACAATGAGCAGTTCTTC
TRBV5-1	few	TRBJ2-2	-	CASTQVTGNTGELFF	TGCGCCAGCACCCAAGTGACCGGGAACACCGGGGAGCTGTTTTTT
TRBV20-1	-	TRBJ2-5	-	CSASRTIRKGETQYF	TGCAGTGCTTCACGGACCATCCGTAAGGGGGAGACCCAGTACTTC
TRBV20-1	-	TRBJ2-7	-	CSAREGPFEQYF	TGCAGTGCTAGAGAGGGCCCATTTGAACAGTACTTC
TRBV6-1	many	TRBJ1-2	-	CASSGLGGYTF	TGTGCCAGCAGCGGACTGGGAGGCTACACCTTC
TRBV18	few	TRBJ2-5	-	CASSPKPWQRPSQETQYF	TGTGCCAGCTCACCAAAACCTTGGCAACGACCGTCTCAAGAGACCCAGTACTTC
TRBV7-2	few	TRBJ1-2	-	CASSISGGRVGYTF	TGTGCCAGCAGCATTAGTGGGGGGCGCGTCGGCTACACCTTC